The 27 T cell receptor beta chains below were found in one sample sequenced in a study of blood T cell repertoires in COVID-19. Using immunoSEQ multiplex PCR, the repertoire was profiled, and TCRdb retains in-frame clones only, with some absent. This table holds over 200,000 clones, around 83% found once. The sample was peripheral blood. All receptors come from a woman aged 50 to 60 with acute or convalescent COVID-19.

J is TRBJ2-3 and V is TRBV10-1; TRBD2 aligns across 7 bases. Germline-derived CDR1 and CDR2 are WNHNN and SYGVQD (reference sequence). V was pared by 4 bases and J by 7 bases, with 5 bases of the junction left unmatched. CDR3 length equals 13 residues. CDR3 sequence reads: CASSGPGGNTQYF. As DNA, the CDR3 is TGCGCCAGCAGTGGGCCGGGGGGAAATACGCAGTATTTT.

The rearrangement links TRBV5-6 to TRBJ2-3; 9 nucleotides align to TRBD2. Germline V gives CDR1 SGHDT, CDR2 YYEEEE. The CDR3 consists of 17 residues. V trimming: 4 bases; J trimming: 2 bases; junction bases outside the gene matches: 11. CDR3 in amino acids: CASSGWASGDFTDTQYF. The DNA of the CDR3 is TGTGCCAGCAGCGGATGGGCTAGCGGGGACTTCACAGATACGCAGTATTTT.

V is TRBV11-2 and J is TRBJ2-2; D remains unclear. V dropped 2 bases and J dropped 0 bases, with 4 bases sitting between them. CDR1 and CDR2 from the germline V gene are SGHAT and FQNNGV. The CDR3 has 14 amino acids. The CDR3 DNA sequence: TGTGCCAGCAGCTTAATTACGAACACCGGGGAGCTGTTTTTT. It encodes CASSLITNTGELFF.

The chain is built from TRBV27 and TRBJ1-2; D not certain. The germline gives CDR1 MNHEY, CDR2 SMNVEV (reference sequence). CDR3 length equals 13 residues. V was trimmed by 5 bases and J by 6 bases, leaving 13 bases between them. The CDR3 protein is CASSTRLKDGYTF. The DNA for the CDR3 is TGTGCCAGCAGTACTCGGTTAAAAGATGGCTACACCTTC.

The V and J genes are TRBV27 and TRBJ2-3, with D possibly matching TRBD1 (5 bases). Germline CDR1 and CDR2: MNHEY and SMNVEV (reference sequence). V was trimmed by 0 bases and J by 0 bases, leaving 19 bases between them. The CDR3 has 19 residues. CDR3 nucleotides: TGTGCCAGCAGTTTATCTCCTCCCGTGGGGCAGTATAGCACAGATACGCAGTATTTT. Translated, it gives CASSLSPPVGQYSTDTQYF.

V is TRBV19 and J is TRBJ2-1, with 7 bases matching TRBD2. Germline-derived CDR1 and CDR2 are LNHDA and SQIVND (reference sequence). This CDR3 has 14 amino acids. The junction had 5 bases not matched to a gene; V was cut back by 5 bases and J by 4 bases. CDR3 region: CASSPLAGYNEQFF. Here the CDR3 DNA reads TGTGCCAGTAGTCCGTTAGCGGGTTACAATGAGCAGTTCTTC.

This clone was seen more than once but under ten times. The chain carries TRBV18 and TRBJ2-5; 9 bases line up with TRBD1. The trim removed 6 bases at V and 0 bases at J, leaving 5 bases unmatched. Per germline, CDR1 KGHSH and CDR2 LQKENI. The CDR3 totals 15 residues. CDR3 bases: TGTGCCAGCTCTAACGACAGGGGGGACCAAGAGACCCAGTACTTC. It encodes CASSNDRGDQETQYF.

In DNA form, the CDR3 reads TGTGCCAGCAGTTTAAAGAGCGTCGGTTACAATGAGCAGTTCTTC. This translates into CASSLKSVGYNEQFF. The chain employs TRBV27 and TRBJ2-1; no clear D. Trimming took off 2 bases at V and 4 bases at J, with 12 bases between the two ends. Germline V gene data show CDR1 as MNHEY and CDR2 as SMNVEV (reference sequence). The CDR3 spans 15 residues.

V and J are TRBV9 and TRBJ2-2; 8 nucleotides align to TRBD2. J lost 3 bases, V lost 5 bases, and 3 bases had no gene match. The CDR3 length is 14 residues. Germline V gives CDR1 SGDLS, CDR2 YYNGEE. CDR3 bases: TGTGCCAGCAGGAGACTAGCGTACACCGGGGAGCTGTTTTTT. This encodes CASRRLAYTGELFF.

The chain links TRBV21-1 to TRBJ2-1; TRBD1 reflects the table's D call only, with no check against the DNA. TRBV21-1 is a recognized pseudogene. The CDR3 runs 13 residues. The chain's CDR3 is CASSKEGQGEQFF. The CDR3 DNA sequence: TGTGCCAGCAGCAAAGAAGGGCAGGGTGAGCAGTTCTTC.

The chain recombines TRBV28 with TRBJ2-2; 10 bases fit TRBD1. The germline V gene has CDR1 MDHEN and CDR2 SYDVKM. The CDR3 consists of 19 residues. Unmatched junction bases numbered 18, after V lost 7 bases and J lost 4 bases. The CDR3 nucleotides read TGTGCCAGCACTCCGGATTTCACGGGACAGGGGATTCGCACCGGGGAGCTGTTTTTT. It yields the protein CASTPDFTGQGIRTGELFF.

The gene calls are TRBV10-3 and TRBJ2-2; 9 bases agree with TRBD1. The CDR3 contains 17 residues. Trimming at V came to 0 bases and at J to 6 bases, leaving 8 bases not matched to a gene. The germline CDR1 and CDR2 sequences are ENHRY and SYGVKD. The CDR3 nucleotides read TGTGCCATCAGTGAGTCCGGGAGACAGGGGGTTGCCGGGGAGCTGTTTTTT. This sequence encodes CAISESGRQGVAGELFF.

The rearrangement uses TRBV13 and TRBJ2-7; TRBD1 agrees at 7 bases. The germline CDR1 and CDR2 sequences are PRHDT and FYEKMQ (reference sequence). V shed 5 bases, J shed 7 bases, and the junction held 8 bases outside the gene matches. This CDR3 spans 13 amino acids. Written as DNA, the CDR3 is TGTGCCAGCAGCCAAGGGGACAGCCCGGAGCAGTACTTC. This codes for CASSQGDSPEQYF.

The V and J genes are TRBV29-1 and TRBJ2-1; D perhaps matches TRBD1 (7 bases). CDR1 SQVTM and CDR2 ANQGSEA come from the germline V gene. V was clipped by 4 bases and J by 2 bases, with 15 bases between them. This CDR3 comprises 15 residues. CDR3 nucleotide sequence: TGCAGCGTTGCGCGGGACAGCACTACCTACAATGAGCAGTTCTTC. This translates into CSVARDSTTYNEQFF.

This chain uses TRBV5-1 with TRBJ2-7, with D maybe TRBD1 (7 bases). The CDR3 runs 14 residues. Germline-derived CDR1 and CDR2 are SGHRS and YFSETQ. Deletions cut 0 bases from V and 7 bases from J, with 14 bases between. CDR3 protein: CASSLVEGAREQYF. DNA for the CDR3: TGCGCCAGCAGCTTGGTGGAGGGGGCGAGGGAGCAGTACTTC.

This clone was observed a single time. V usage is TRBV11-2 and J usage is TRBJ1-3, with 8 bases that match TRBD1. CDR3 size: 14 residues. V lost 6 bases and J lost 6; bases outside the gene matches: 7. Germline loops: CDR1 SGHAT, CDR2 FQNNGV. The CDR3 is CASSPGQGVNTIYF. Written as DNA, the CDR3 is TGTGCCAGCAGTCCTGGACAGGGTGTAAACACCATATATTTT.

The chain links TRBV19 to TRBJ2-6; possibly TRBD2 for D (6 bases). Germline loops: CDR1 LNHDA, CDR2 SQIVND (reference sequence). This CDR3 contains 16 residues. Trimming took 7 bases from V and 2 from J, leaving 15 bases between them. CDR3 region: CASTGQGLAGANVLTF. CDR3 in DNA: TGTGCCAGTACCGGGCAGGGACTCGCTGGGGCCAACGTCCTGACTTTC. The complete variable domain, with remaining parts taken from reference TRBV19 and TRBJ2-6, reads DGGITQSPKYLFRKEGQNVTLSCEQNLNHDAMYWYRQDPGQGLRLIYYSQIVNDFQKGDIAEGYSVSREKKESFPLTVTSAQKNPTAFYLCASTGQGLAGANVLTFGAGSRLTVL.

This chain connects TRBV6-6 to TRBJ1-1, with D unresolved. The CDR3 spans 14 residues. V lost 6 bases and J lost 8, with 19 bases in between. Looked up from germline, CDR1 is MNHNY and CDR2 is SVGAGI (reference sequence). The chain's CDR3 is CASRQRRVPPEAFF. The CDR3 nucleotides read TGTGCCAGCAGACAGAGGAGGGTCCCGCCCGAAGCTTTCTTT.

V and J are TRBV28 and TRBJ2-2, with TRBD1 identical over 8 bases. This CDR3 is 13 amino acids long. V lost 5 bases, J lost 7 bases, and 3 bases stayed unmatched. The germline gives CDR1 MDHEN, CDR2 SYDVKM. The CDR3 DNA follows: TGTGCCAGCAGTAAACAGGGGGGCGGGGAGCTGTTTTTT. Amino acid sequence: CASSKQGGGELFF.

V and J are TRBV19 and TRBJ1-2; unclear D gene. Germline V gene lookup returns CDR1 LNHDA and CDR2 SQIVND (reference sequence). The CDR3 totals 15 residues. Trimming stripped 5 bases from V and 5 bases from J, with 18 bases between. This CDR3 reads CASSPARGSLYGYTF. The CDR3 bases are TGTGCCAGTAGTCCGGCGAGAGGATCCCTGTATGGCTACACCTTC.

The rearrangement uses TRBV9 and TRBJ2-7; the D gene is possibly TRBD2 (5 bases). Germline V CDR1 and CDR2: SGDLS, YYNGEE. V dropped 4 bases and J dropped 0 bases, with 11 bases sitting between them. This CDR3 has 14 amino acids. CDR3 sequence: CASSSRGLSYEQYF. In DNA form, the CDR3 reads TGTGCCAGCAGCTCCCGGGGTCTCTCCTACGAGCAGTACTTC. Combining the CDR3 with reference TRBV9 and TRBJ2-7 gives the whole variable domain DSGVTQTPKHLITATGQRVTLRCSPRSGDLSVYWYQQSLDQGLQFLIQYYNGEERAKGNILERFSAQQFPDLHSELNLSSLELGDSALYFCASSSRGLSYEQYFGPGTRLTVT.

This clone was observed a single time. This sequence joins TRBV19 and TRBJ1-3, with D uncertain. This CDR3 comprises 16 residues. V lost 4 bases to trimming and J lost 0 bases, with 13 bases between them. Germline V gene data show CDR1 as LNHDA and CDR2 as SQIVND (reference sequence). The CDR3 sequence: CASSTTTSRSGNTIYF. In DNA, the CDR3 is TGTGCCAGTAGTACAACGACAAGCCGCTCTGGAAACACCATATATTTT.

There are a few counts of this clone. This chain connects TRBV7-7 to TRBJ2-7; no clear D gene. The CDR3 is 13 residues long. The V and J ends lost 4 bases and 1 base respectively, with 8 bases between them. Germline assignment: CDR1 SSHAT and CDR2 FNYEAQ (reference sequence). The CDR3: CASSSDISYEQYF. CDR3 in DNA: TGTGCCAGCAGCTCCGACATATCCTACGAGCAGTACTTC. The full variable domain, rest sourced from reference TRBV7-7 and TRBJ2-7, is GAGVSQSPRYKVTKRGQDVTLRCDPISSHATLYWYQQALGQGPEFLTYFNYEAQPDKSGLPSDRFSAERPEGSISTLTIQRTEQRDSAMYRCASSSDISYEQYFGPGTRLTVT.

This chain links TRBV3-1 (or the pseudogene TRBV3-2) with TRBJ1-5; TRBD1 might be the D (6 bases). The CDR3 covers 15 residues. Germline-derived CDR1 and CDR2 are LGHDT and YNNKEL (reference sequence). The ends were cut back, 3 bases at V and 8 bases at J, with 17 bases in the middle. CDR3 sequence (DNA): TGTGCCAGCAGCCAGACCGGCTGGGGGCCGGAGCCCCAGCATTTT. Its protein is CASSQTGWGPEPQHF.

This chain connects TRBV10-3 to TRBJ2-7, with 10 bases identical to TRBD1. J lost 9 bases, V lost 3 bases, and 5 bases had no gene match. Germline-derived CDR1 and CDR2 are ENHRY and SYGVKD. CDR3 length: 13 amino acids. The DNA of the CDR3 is TGTGCCATCAGTGATGGACAGGGGGGTGCGCAGTACTTC. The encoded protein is CAISDGQGGAQYF.

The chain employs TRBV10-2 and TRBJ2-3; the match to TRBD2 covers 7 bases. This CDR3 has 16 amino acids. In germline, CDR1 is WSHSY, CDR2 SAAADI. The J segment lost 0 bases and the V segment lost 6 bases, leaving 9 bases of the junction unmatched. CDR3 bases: TGCGCCAGCAGCCTGTCGGTGCGGGAGAGCACAGATACGCAGTATTTT. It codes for CASSLSVRESTDTQYF.

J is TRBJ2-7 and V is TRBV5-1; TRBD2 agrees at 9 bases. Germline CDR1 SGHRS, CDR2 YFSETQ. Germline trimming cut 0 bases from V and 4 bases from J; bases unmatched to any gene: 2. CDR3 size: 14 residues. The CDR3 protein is CASSLAAGGYEQYF. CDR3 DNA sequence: TGCGCCAGCAGCTTGGCTGCGGGAGGGTACGAGCAGTACTTC.